These T cell receptor beta chains were read from a single sample in a study of Ad26.COV2.S vaccination and SARS-CoV-2 variants. Profiled with immunoSEQ multiplex PCR; TCRdb holds only in-frame clones, not every one. The sample carries a few hundred thousand clones, about nine tenths recorded once. Sequenced material: peripheral blood, taken in a trial of Ad26.COV2.S vaccine versus placebo. The receptor source for this set is a person between 18 and 59 years old who received the Ad26.COV2.S COVID-19 vaccine or a placebo. Both conserved end residues are part of each CDR3. A D gene is named only where the DNA matches it firmly. For some rows the clone size is stated as once, few or many, or as a class when expanded; others skip it.

V gene: TRBV4-3; clone size: once; D gene: .; J gene: TRBJ1-1; CDR3 DNA: TGCGCCAGCAAGGGGAACACTGAAGCTTTCTTT; CDR3 protein: CASKGNTEAFF
V gene: TRBV18; clone size: once; D gene: .; J gene: TRBJ2-5; CDR3 DNA: TGTGCCAGCTCACCACAATTGGGGGAGACCCAGTACTTC; CDR3 protein: CASSPQLGETQYF
V gene: TRBV18; clone size: .; D gene: .; J gene: TRBJ1-1; CDR3 DNA: TGTGCCAGCTCGGGACTTATGAACACTGAAGCTTTCTTT; CDR3 protein: CASSGLMNTEAFF
V gene: TRBV27; clone size: .; D gene: .; J gene: TRBJ2-2; CDR3 DNA: TGTGCCAGCAGTTTAGTGGGCAGCGGGGAGCTGTTTTTT; CDR3 protein: CASSLVGSGELFF
V gene: TRBV7-7; clone size: .; D gene: .; J gene: TRBJ1-6; CDR3 DNA: TGTGCCAGCAGCTTACTTATTGATTCACCCCTCCACTTT; CDR3 protein: CASSLLIDSPLHF
V gene: TRBV6-2/TRBV6-3; clone size: .; D gene: .; J gene: TRBJ1-1; CDR3 DNA: TGTGCCAGCAGTTCAAGGGTCACCTCGGGCACTGAAGCTTTCTTT; CDR3 protein: CASSSRVTSGTEAFF
V gene: TRBV7-2; clone size: .; D gene: .; J gene: TRBJ2-4; CDR3 DNA: TGTGCCAGCAGCTTGGGAAACGGGCAAAACATTCAGTACTTC; CDR3 protein: CASSLGNGQNIQYF
V gene: TRBV7-2; clone size: .; D gene: .; J gene: TRBJ2-5; CDR3 DNA: TGTGCCAGCAGCGCCGAGTCCACAGAGACCCAGTACTTC; CDR3 protein: CASSAESTETQYF
V gene: TRBV19; clone size: once; D gene: .; J gene: TRBJ1-2; CDR3 DNA: TGTGCCAGTAGTATAAGGGCCCCTCTGCTCTATGGCTACACCTTC; CDR3 protein: CASSIRAPLLYGYTF
V gene: TRBV11-2; clone size: .; D gene: TRBD1; J gene: TRBJ1-1; CDR3 DNA: TGTGCCAGCAGCTTTACAGGGGGTCTTCGAGCTTTCTTT; CDR3 protein: CASSFTGGLRAFF
V gene: TRBV11-3; clone size: .; D gene: .; J gene: TRBJ2-1; CDR3 DNA: TGTGCCAGCAGTCGAAAGTACAATGAGCAGTTCTTC; CDR3 protein: CASSRKYNEQFF
V gene: TRBV30; clone size: .; D gene: .; J gene: TRBJ2-2; CDR3 DNA: TGTGCCTGGGGTACCGGGTTTAACACCGGGGAGCTGTTTTTT; CDR3 protein: CAWGTGFNTGELFF
V gene: TRBV6-6; clone size: .; D gene: TRBD1; J gene: TRBJ1-1; CDR3 DNA: TGTGCCCACAAGGGGGCGGTCATGAACACTGAAGCTTTCTTT; CDR3 protein: CAHKGAVMNTEAFF
V gene: TRBV10-2; clone size: .; D gene: .; J gene: TRBJ2-2; CDR3 DNA: TGCGCCAGCACGCTCGCCACACCGAACACCGGGGAGCTGTTTTTT; CDR3 protein: CASTLATPNTGELFF
V gene: TRBV18; clone size: .; D gene: .; J gene: TRBJ1-1; CDR3 DNA: TGTGCCAGCTCACCTTACAACACTGAAGCTTTCTTT; CDR3 protein: CASSPYNTEAFF
V gene: TRBV7-8; clone size: .; D gene: .; J gene: TRBJ1-1; CDR3 DNA: TGTGCCAGCAGCTTAGCCCAGTCCAACACTGAAGCTTTCTTT; CDR3 protein: CASSLAQSNTEAFF
V gene: TRBV10-2; clone size: .; D gene: .; J gene: TRBJ1-1; CDR3 DNA: TGCGCCAGCGGGGAGGACAGGAACACTGAAGCTTTCTTT; CDR3 protein: CASGEDRNTEAFF